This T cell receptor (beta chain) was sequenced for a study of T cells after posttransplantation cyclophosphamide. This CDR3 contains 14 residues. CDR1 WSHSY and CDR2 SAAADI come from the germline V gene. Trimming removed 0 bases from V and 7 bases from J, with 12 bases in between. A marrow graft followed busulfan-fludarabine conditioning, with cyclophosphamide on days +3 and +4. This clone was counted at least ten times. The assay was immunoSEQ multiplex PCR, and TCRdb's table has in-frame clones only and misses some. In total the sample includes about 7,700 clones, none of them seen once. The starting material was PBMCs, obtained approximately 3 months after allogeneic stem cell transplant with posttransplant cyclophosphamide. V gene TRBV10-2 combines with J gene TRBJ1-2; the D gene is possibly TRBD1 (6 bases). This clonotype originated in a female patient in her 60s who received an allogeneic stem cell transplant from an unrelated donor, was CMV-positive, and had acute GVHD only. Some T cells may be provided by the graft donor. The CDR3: CASSESGGRSGYTF. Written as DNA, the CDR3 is TGCGCCAGCAGTGAGTCAGGGGGTCGGTCTGGCTACACCTTC.